This entry lists 2 T cell receptor beta chains sequenced from one sample in a study of blood T cells in healthy people across ages. The use of a sample-barcoded 5' primer and a J-beta primer mix characterized a second PCR of roughly 7 to 11 cycles. One entry per CDR3 protein, called by TCRdb with MiXCR from the 5' RACE reads. The table includes 700,000 to 850,000 distinct CDR3 sequences, 30% to 45% detected once. The sequenced sample consisted of blood. These TCRs come from a man aged 18 to 29 in good health.

The chain uses TRBV9 and TRBJ2-1; D is perhaps TRBD1 or TRBD2 (6 bases each). The germline CDR1 and CDR2 sequences are SGDLS and YYNGEE. The CDR3 length is 12 residues. V dropped 5 bases and J dropped 9 bases, with 12 bases sitting between them. The CDR3 bases are TGTGCCAGCAGGCGGGACAACGGTGAGCAGTTCTTC. Residues: CASRRDNGEQFF. Filled out from reference TRBV9 and TRBJ2-1, the complete variable domain reads DSGVTQTPKHLITATGQRVTLRCSPRSGDLSVYWYQQSLDQGLQFLIQYYNGEERAKGNILERFSAQQFPDLHSELNLSSLELGDSALYFCASRRDNGEQFFGPGTRLTVL.

The chain joins TRBV6-2 or TRBV6-3 to TRBJ1-2; possible D gene TRBD1, 5 bases. Trimming removed 4 bases at V and 2 bases at J, with 23 bases between. The CDR3 length is 18 residues. Germline V gene lookup returns CDR1 MNHEY and CDR2 SVGEGT. This CDR3 is CASSSGSRDEGLNYGYTF. The CDR3 coding sequence is TGTGCCAGCAGTTCCGGAAGCCGGGACGAAGGTCTCAACTATGGCTACACCTTC.